This T cell receptor (beta chain) stems from a study of blood T cells in healthy people across ages. General observations from the study: Older individuals had lower TCR beta diversity per million T cells (the decline was roughly linear). Estimated diversity across one million T cells was deemed an underestimate.

To note about this clonotype: Its matching antigen is unknown.

With a J-beta primer mix and a sample-barcoded 5' primer, a second PCR ran roughly 7 to 11 cycles. One entry per CDR3 protein results from TCRdb running MiXCR on the 5' RACE reads. This table has 1,300,000 or so distinct CDR3 sequences, 59% appearing once. The sequence derives from a man younger than 35 in good health. Sequences were obtained from blood.

CDR3 amino acids: CSALAGGRTDTQYF. The CDR3 nucleotides read TGCAGTGCTCTAGCGGGAGGGCGCACAGATACGCAGTATTTT. The genes are TRBV20-1 and TRBJ2-3; 12 positions agree with TRBD2. Germline trimming cut 5 bases from V and 1 base from J; bases unmatched to any gene: 1. This CDR3 is built from 14 residues. CDR1 DFQATT and CDR2 SNEGSKA come from the germline V gene (reference sequence).